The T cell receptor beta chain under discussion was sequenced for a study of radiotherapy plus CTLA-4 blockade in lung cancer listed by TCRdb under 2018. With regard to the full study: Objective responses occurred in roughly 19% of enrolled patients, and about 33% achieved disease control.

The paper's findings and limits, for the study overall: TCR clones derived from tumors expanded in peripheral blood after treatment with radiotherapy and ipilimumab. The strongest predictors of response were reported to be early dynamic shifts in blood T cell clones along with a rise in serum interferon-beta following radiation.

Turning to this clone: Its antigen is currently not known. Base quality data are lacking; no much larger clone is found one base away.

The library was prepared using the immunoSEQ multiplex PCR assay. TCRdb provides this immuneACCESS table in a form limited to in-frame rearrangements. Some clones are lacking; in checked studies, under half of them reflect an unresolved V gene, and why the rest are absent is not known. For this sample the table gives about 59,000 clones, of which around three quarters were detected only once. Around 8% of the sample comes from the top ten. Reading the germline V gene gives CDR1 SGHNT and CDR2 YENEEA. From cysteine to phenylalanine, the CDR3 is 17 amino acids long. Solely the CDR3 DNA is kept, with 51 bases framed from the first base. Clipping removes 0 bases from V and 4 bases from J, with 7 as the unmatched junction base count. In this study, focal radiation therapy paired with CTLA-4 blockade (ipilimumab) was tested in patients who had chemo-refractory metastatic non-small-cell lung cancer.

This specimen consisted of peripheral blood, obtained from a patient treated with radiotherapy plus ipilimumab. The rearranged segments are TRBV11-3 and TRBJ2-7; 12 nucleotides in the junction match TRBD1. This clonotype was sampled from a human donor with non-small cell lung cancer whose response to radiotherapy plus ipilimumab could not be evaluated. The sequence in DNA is TGTGCCAGCAGCTTAGATCGGGGACAGGGGGCGCGGTACGAGCAGTACTTC. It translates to CASSLDRGQGARYEQYF.